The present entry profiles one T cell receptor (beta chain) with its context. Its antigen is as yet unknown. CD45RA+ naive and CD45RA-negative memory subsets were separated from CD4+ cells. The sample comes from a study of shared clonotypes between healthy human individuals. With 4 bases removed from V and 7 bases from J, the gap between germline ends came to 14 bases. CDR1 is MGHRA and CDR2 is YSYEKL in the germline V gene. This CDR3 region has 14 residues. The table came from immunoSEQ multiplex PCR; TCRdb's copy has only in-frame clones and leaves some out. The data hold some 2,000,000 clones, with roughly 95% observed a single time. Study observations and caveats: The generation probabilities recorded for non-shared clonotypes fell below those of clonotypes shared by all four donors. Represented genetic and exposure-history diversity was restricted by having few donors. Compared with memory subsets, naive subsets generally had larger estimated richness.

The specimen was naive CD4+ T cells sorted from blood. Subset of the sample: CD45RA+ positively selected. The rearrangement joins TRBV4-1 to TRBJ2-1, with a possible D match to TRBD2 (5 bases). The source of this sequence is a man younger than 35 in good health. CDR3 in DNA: TGCGCCAGCAGCCGCCCACCACGAGGGAATGAGCAGTTCTTC. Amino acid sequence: CASSRPPRGNEQFF.